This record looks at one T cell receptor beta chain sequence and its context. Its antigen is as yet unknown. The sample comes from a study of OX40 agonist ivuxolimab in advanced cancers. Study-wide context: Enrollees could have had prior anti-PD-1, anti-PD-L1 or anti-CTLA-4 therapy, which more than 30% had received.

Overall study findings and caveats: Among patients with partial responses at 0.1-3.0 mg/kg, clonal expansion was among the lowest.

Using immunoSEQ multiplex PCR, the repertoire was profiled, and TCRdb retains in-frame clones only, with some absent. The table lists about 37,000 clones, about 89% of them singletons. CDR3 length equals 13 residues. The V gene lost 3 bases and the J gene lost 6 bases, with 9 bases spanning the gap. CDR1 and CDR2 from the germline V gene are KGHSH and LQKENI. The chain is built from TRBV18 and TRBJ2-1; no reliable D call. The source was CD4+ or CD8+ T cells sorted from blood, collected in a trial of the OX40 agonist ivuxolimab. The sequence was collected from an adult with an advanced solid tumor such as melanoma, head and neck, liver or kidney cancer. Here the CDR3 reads CASSPRPGNEQFF. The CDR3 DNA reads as TGTGCCAGCTCACCCCGGCCGGGCAATGAGCAGTTCTTC. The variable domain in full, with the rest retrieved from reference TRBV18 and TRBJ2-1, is NAGVMQNPRHLVRRRGQEARLRCSPMKGHSHVYWYRQLPEEGLKFMVYLQKENIIDESGMPKERFSAEFPKEGPSILRIQQVVRGDSAAYFCASSPRPGNEQFFGPGTRLTVL.